The 21 T cell receptor beta chains below come from one sample, sequenced in a study of shared clonotypes between healthy human individuals. Repertoires were generated with immunoSEQ multiplex PCR, while TCRdb's copy carries only in-frame clones and drops some. Of some 1.5 million clones in the sample, more than 95% were seen once. The sequenced sample consisted of naive CD4+ T cells sorted from blood. The subset: CD45RA+ positively selected. Receptor source: a man aged 30-40 years in good health.

The count of this clone is one. V and J are TRBV27 and TRBJ1-5; D may be TRBD1 (5 bases). The CDR3 sequence is 18 residues long. Germline CDR1 MNHEY, CDR2 SMNVEV (reference sequence). Trimming removed 0 bases from V and 2 bases from J, with 17 bases in between. The CDR3 sequence is CASSLSWDPAGGNQPQHF. Written as DNA, the CDR3 is TGTGCCAGCAGTTTATCCTGGGACCCAGCGGGGGGCAATCAGCCCCAGCATTTT.

The rearrangement uses TRBV4-2 and TRBJ2-1, with TRBD2 identical over 8 bases. V gave up 5 bases and J gave up 5 bases; unmatched junction bases: 14. This CDR3 spans 17 amino acids. Germline-derived CDR1 and CDR2 are LGHNA and YNFKEQ. The CDR3 sequence is CASSTERGGSRDNEQFF. The CDR3 DNA reads as TGTGCCAGCAGCACCGAACGGGGGGGTAGCAGAGACAATGAGCAGTTCTTC.

The gene calls are TRBV6-4 and TRBJ2-3, with D possibly called TRBD1 or TRBD2 (5 bases each). Looked up from germline, CDR1 is MRHNA and CDR2 is SNTAGT. The CDR3 consists of 13 residues. Between the trimmed V and J ends, which lost 6 bases and 8 bases, there was a span of 15 bases. The CDR3 region is CASSEGPVGTQYF. CDR3 sequence (DNA): TGTGCCAGCAGCGAGGGGCCTGTAGGTACGCAGTATTTT.

The gene calls are TRBV5-5 and TRBJ2-7; a weak D match, TRBD2 (6 bases). Germline V CDR1 and CDR2: SGHKS, YYEKEE (reference sequence). Trimming left V 5 bases short and J 2 bases short, with 14 bases between. This CDR3 has 14 residues. The CDR3 nucleotides read TGTGCCAGCAGTCGTGCGGGGCAAACCTACGAGCAGTACTTC. Amino acid sequence: CASSRAGQTYEQYF.

The genes are TRBV5-4 and TRBJ1-4; no reliable D call. The CDR3 totals 15 residues. The V gene's germline CDR1 is SGHNT and CDR2 YYREEE (reference sequence). Deletions cut 4 bases from V and 0 bases from J, with 10 bases between. CDR3 amino acids: CASSPRTATNEKLFF. CDR3 bases: TGTGCCAGCAGCCCCCGGACGGCAACTAATGAAAAACTGTTTTTT.

The chain has TRBV28 and TRBJ1-2, with 10 bases fitting TRBD1. V gave up 5 bases and J gave up 3 bases; unmatched junction bases: 12. This CDR3 has 17 amino acids. Germline V gene lookup returns CDR1 MDHEN and CDR2 SYDVKM. CDR3 bases: TGTGCCAGCAGTCGGCCGGGGAAGACAGGGGGCGACTATGGCTACACCTTC. This codes for CASSRPGKTGGDYGYTF.

V and J are TRBV14 and TRBJ2-3; 7 bases align to TRBD1. CDR3 size: 21 residues. Germline CDR1 is SGHDN and CDR2 is FVKESK. The ends lost 1 base at V and 2 bases at J; junction bases unmatched: 21. CDR3 sequence reads: CASSQGLFNFRGPTVTDTQYF. DNA for the CDR3: TGTGCCAGCAGCCAAGGTTTATTCAACTTTAGGGGGCCGACAGTCACAGATACGCAGTATTTT.

The chain is built from TRBV5-1 and TRBJ1-2; TRBD1 is a possible D gene (6 bases). Germline CDR1 is SGHRS and CDR2 is YFSETQ. V lost 4 bases and J 6 bases, leaving 16 bases between the germline ends. CDR3 size: 14 residues. The DNA of the CDR3 is TGCGCCAGCAGCCCCAACAGGGTTTCCAATGGCTACACCTTC. Protein: CASSPNRVSNGYTF.

The chain recombines TRBV19 with TRBJ1-2; 7 nucleotides match TRBD1. The CDR3 totals 14 residues. CDR1 is LNHDA, CDR2 SQIVND, per germline (reference sequence). V was pared by 3 bases and J by 5 bases, with 6 bases of the junction left unmatched. The CDR3 reads CASSMRDSDYGYTF. The CDR3 nucleotides read TGTGCCAGTAGTATGCGGGACAGTGATTATGGCTACACCTTC.

This clone has only one observation. The chain recombines TRBV7-9 with TRBJ1-1, with D maybe TRBD1 (5 bases). CDR1 is SEHNR, CDR2 FQNEAQ, per germline (reference sequence). The V end lost 0 bases, the J end lost 4 bases, and 9 bases lay between the germline ends. The CDR3 covers 14 residues. CDR3 sequence: CASSLAQGGTEAFF. CDR3 bases: TGTGCCAGCAGCTTAGCCCAGGGCGGCACTGAAGCTTTCTTT.

V usage is TRBV28 and J usage is TRBJ2-7; 11 nucleotides line up with TRBD2. This CDR3 is 16 amino acids long. CDR1 MDHEN and CDR2 SYDVKM come from the germline V gene. The V and J ends lost 3 bases and 0 bases, in that order; junction bases with no gene match: 4. CDR3 sequence (DNA): TGTGCCAGCAGTTTTGGGGGACTAGCGGCCTCCTACGAGCAGTACTTC. It yields the protein CASSFGGLAASYEQYF.

The gene calls are TRBV2 and TRBJ2-5; D unclear. The V end was cut by 6 bases, the J end by 5 bases, with 19 bases between. This CDR3 is built from 15 residues. Germline V lookup: CDR1 SNHLY, CDR2 FYNNEI. The CDR3 region has the DNA TGTGCCAGCAGAGACCGAGTGGATTGGTTGGAGACCCAGTACTTC. Its translation is CASRDRVDWLETQYF.

This chain links TRBV11-2 with TRBJ2-2; 12 bases agree with TRBD2. Germline V CDR1 and CDR2: SGHAT, FQNNGV. This CDR3 contains 16 residues. The V and J ends lost 5 bases and 6 bases, in that order; junction bases with no gene match: 7. The chain's CDR3 is CASSQRLAGASGELFF. CDR3 coding DNA: TGTGCCAGCAGCCAGCGACTAGCGGGAGCTTCCGGGGAGCTGTTTTTT.

The chain combines TRBV7-9 with TRBJ2-5; 7 positions match TRBD1. Losses at the gene ends were 5 bases for V and 3 bases for J; bases not matched to a gene: 9. The CDR3 covers 15 residues. The germline V gene has CDR1 SEHNR and CDR2 FQNEAQ (reference sequence). As DNA, the CDR3 is TGTGCCAGCAGCCCGACAGGGTACAATAAAGAGACCCAGTACTTC. It encodes CASSPTGYNKETQYF.

The chain is built from TRBV18 and TRBJ1-4; D may be TRBD1 (5 bases). Trimming cost V 3 bases and J 8 bases, with 16 bases left between them. There are 15 residues in the CDR3. The germline CDR1 and CDR2 sequences are KGHSH and LQKENI. CDR3 in DNA: TGTGCCAGCTCACCCCCAGGGAGGGGAGGCGAAAAACTGTTTTTT. It is translated as CASSPPGRGGEKLFF. The whole variable domain, remainder taken from reference TRBV18 and TRBJ1-4, is NAGVMQNPRHLVRRRGQEARLRCSPMKGHSHVYWYRQLPEEGLKFMVYLQKENIIDESGMPKERFSAEFPKEGPSILRIQQVVRGDSAAYFCASSPPGRGGEKLFFGSGTQLSVL.

V gene TRBV18 combines with J gene TRBJ2-3; 13 bases agree with TRBD2. Unmatched junction bases numbered 4, after V lost 3 bases and J lost 7 bases. Looked up from germline, CDR1 is KGHSH and CDR2 is LQKENI. This CDR3 comprises 15 residues. The CDR3 nucleotides are TGTGCCAGCTCACCCCGGACTAGCGGGAGATATACGCAGTATTTT. Its translation: CASSPRTSGRYTQYF. Looking up the rest from reference TRBV18 and TRBJ2-3 gives the full variable domain: NAGVMQNPRHLVRRRGQEARLRCSPMKGHSHVYWYRQLPEEGLKFMVYLQKENIIDESGMPKERFSAEFPKEGPSILRIQQVVRGDSAAYFCASSPRTSGRYTQYFGPGTRLTVL.

V usage is TRBV2 and J usage is TRBJ2-7, with 7 bases identical to TRBD2. V shed 8 bases, J shed 1 base, and the junction held 2 bases outside the gene matches. The germline gives CDR1 SNHLY, CDR2 FYNNEI. This CDR3 is built from 12 residues. The DNA of the CDR3 is TGTGCCAGCGGGGGGGAGTCCTACGAGCAGTACTTC. Protein sequence: CASGGESYEQYF.

This clone was recorded once. The chain links TRBV5-4 to TRBJ2-5, with 8 bases aligning to TRBD2. Germline CDR1 and CDR2: SGHNT and YYREEE (reference sequence). The CDR3 is 14 residues long. After removal of 2 bases from V and 1 base from J, the junction contained 1 base not matched to a gene. The CDR3 bases are TGTGCCAGCAGCTTCCTAGCGGGCCAAGAGACCCAGTACTTC. This encodes CASSFLAGQETQYF.

V usage is TRBV5-4 and J usage is TRBJ2-1, with a tentative D call TRBD2 (5 bases). V was shortened by 4 bases and J by 6 bases, with 14 bases between the two germline ends. There are 14 residues in the CDR3. Germline V gene lookup returns CDR1 SGHNT and CDR2 YYREEE (reference sequence). The CDR3 nucleotides read TGTGCCAGCAGCAACAGAGGACTTTCCAATGAGCAGTTCTTC. This sequence encodes CASSNRGLSNEQFF.

The chain has TRBV29-1 and TRBJ1-2; D may be TRBD1 (5 bases). CDR1 and CDR2 from the germline V gene are SQVTM and ANQGSEA. Deletions cut 5 bases from V and 2 bases from J, with 12 bases between. The CDR3 is made up of 13 amino acids. In DNA, the CDR3 is TGCAGCGTTACCAGGGATCCAAACTATGGCTACACCTTC. Encoded protein: CSVTRDPNYGYTF.

This chain connects TRBV30 to TRBJ2-7; D is possibly TRBD1 (5 bases). Germline CDR1 is GTSNPN and CDR2 is SVGIG (reference sequence). V dropped 2 bases and J dropped 6 bases, with 20 bases sitting between them. This CDR3 comprises 15 residues. CDR3 protein: CAWSLGPSRSPEQYF. In DNA, the CDR3 is TGTGCCTGGAGTTTGGGGCCTAGTAGGTCCCCCGAGCAGTACTTC.